Following are 5 T cell receptor beta chains from one sample sequenced in a study of breast tumors, draining lymph nodes, adjacent tissues. TCRdb processed the multiplex PCR reads anew with MiXCR; each CDR3 protein has one entry. Among about 89,000 distinct CDR3 sequences listed, over 25% were seen once. The lymph nodes were axillary draining lymph nodes from breast cancer patients. Sample: axillary lymph node tissue. Every receptor here comes from a female donor with breast cancer. Some clones in this sample may be carry-over from other donors' samples.

This clonotype was counted many times. The chain is built from TRBV7-3 and TRBJ2-1; D is undetermined. Looked up from germline, CDR1 is SGHTA and CDR2 is FQGTGA. V was pared by 3 bases and J by 8 bases, with 11 bases between. The CDR3 has 13 amino acids. The CDR3 DNA is TGTGCCAGCAGCTTCCAAGGGTTAGATGAGCAGTTCTTC. Encoded protein: CASSFQGLDEQFF.

At least ten counts were recorded for this clonotype. The rearrangement links TRBV11-2 to TRBJ2-2; 11 bases agree with TRBD2. The CDR3 has 16 residues. V gave up 1 base and J gave up 7 bases; unmatched junction bases: 5. Germline V gene data show CDR1 as SGHAT and CDR2 as FQNNGV. The CDR3 DNA sequence: TGTGCCAGCAGCTTAGCCCCTAGCGGGGGGATCGGGGAGCTGTTTTTT. Amino acid sequence: CASSLAPSGGIGELFF.

Comment on this clonotype: Mismatch with germline at one junction end may stem from a read error. The chain carries TRBV20-1 and TRBJ1-4; D unresolved. The CDR3 totals 12 residues. Germline loops: CDR1 DFQATT, CDR2 SNEGSKA (reference sequence). The CDR3 spells CSASGSEEKLLF. The CDR3 nucleotides read TGCAGTGCTAGTGGGTCAGAAGAGAAACTGCTTTTT.

This clonotype is classed as medium-sized. The DNA of the CDR3 is TGCAGCGTTGTATATCAGGGGATTAATCAGCCCCAGCATTTT. Its translation: CSVVYQGINQPQHF. This rearrangement joins TRBV29-1 to TRBJ1-5; tentatively, D is TRBD1 (6 bases). The germline V gene encodes CDR1 SQVTM and CDR2 ANQGSEA. The V and J ends lost 4 bases and 4 bases respectively, with 14 bases between them. The CDR3 is 14 amino acids.

The count of this clonotype is one. Germline and junction disagree at one end, which may indicate a read error. The V and J genes are TRBV7-9 and TRBJ1-5; tentative D call: TRBD1 (5 bases). The CDR3 length is 15 residues. The germline gives CDR1 SEHNR, CDR2 FQNEAQ (reference sequence). The CDR3 DNA follows: TGTGCCAACAGCTTGGGGGGTCGTTTTGGGCAGCCCCAGCATTTT. This codes for CANSLGGRFGQPQHF.